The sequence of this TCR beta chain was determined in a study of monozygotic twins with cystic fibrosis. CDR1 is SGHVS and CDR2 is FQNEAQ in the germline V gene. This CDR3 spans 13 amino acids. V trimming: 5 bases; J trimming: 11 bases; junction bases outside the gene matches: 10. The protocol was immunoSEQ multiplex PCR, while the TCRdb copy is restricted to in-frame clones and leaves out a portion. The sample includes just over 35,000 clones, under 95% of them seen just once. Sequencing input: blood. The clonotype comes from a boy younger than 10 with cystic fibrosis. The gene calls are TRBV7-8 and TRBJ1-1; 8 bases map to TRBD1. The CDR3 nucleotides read TGTGCCAGCAGCCCAAGGACAGGGAGGTTGGCTTTCTTT. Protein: CASSPRTGRLAFF.